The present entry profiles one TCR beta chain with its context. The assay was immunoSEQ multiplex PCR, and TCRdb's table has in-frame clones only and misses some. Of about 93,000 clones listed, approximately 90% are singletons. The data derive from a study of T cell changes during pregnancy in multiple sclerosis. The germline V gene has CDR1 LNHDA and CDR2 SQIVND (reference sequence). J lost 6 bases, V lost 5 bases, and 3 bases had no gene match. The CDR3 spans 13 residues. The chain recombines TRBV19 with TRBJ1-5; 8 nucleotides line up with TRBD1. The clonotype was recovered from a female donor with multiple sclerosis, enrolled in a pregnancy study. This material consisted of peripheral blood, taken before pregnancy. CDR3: CASSSQGGQPQHF. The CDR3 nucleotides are TGTGCCAGTAGTTCACAGGGGGGTCAGCCCCAGCATTTT. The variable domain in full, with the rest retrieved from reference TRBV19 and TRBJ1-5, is DGGITQSPKYLFRKEGQNVTLSCEQNLNHDAMYWYRQDPGQGLRLIYYSQIVNDFQKGDIAEGYSVSREKKESFPLTVTSAQKNPTAFYLCASSSQGGQPQHFGDGTRLSIL.